A single sample gave rise to the 10 T cell receptor beta chains below, sequenced in a study of tumor-infiltrating lymphocytes in primary liver carcinoma. Co-extraction yielded RNA and DNA from approximately 20-30 mg of unsorted bulk tissue. TCR beta cDNA was made from 400 to 500 ng total RNA with a constant-region primer. Nested multiplex PCR, run for three rounds with slightly modified ARM-PCR, yielded TCR beta libraries. Amplification in the first two PCR rounds was performed using TRBV1-TRBV30 forward primers and a C-beta reverse primer for 10 cycles each. In TCRdb, the multiplex PCR reads were re-called with MiXCR into one record per CDR3 protein. The table lists around 100,000 distinct CDR3 sequences, approximately 68% of them singletons. The specimen sequenced was liver tumor tissue from sampling region 5. Subset meaning: tumor region T5, tumor centre. These receptors all come from an older woman with primary liver carcinoma and hepatitis B virus infection.

This clonotype has just a few counts. V gene TRBV5-6 combines with J gene TRBJ2-7, with no clear D. This CDR3 is built from 16 residues. V shed 4 bases and J shed 0 bases, with 17 bases lying between them. Germline CDR1 and CDR2: SGHDT and YYEEEE. The CDR3 bases are TGTGCCAGCAGCCCTAACCTGGGGTTCAGCTCCTACGAGCAGTACTTC. This sequence encodes CASSPNLGFSSYEQYF.

V and J are TRBV20-1 and TRBJ2-1, with 11 bases identical to TRBD2. CDR1 and CDR2 from the germline V gene are DFQATT and SNEGSKA (reference sequence). Losses at the gene ends were 5 bases for V and 7 bases for J; bases not matched to a gene: 16. The CDR3 is 17 residues long. DNA for the CDR3: TGCAGTGCTGAGGACCCTACTAGCGGGAGTATTAAGAATGAGCAGTTCTTC. Translation: CSAEDPTSGSIKNEQFF.

About this clonotype: At one end the junction does not follow the germline gene, possibly because of a read error. The CDR3 DNA is TGTGTCAGCAGTTCCCATGGGACACGGCTGGGCTCTAAGCAGTTCTTC. Its protein product is CVSSSHGTRLGSKQFF. The genes are TRBV6-6 and TRBJ2-1, with a weak D call TRBD1 (6 bases). This CDR3 has 16 amino acids. Germline CDR1 and CDR2: MNHNY and SVGAGI (reference sequence).

Within the sample, this clonotype is large. V and J are TRBV11-2 and TRBJ2-1; no clear D. Germline loops: CDR1 SGHAT, CDR2 FQNNGV. There are 14 residues in the CDR3. The V gene lost 0 bases and the J gene lost 6 bases, with 9 bases spanning the gap. This chain's CDR3 is CASSLDGNRNEQFF. CDR3 nucleotide sequence: TGTGCCAGCAGCTTAGATGGGAACCGCAATGAGCAGTTCTTC. Full variable domain (missing parts from reference TRBV11-2 and TRBJ2-1): EAGVAQSPRYKIIEKRQSVAFWCNPISGHATLYWYQQILGQGPKLLIQFQNNGVVDDSQLPKDRFSAERLKGVDSTLKIQPAKLEDSAVYLCASSLDGNRNEQFFGPGTRLTVL.

Concerning this clonotype: A junction end diverges from the germline sequence, so it may reflect a read error. The gene calls are TRBV4-2 and TRBJ2-7; TRBD2 might be the D (7 bases). Germline V gene sequence: CDR1 LGHNA, CDR2 YNFKEQ. CDR3 length: 16 amino acids. The CDR3 DNA reads TGTGCCAGCGGCCAAGAAAGCGGGACACCCTCCTACGAGCAGTACTTC. Amino acid sequence: CASGQESGTPSYEQYF.

The CDR3 region has the DNA TGCAGTGCTAGACAGTTTAGTCAGCCCCAGCATTTT. Translating it yields CSARQFSQPQHF. V usage is TRBV20-1 and J usage is TRBJ1-5; D is unresolved. Germline lookup yields CDR1 DFQATT and CDR2 SNEGSKA (reference sequence). V was cut by 2 bases and J by 6 bases, with 8 bases left in between. The CDR3 has 12 residues.

In this sample, this clonotype turned up many times. The chain couples TRBV7-8 to TRBJ2-3; a weak D match, TRBD1 (5 bases). Between the trimmed V and J ends, which lost 6 bases and 2 bases, there was a span of 21 bases. CDR1 is SGHVS and CDR2 is FQNEAQ in the germline V gene. The CDR3 is made up of 17 amino acids. The CDR3 is CASRVRGGQTATDTQYF. The CDR3 DNA reads TGTGCCAGCAGGGTTCGTGGTGGACAAACCGCCACAGATACGCAGTATTTT.

With respect to this clonotype: Germline and junction disagree at one end, which may indicate a read error. CDR3 DNA sequence: TGTACCAGCAGCCCTATCGGGAAGACCCAGCACTTC. This codes for CTSSPIGKTQHF. J is TRBJ2-5 and V is TRBV11-2, with D perhaps matching TRBD2 (5 bases). CDR1 is SGHAT and CDR2 is FQNNGV in the germline V gene. The CDR3 runs to 12 residues. Full variable domain (outside the CDR3, taken from reference TRBV11-2 and TRBJ2-5): EAGVAQSPRYKIIEKRQSVAFWCNPISGHATLYWYQQILGQGPKLLIQFQNNGVVDDSQLPKDRFSAERLKGVDSTLKIQPAKLEDSAVYLCTSSPIGKTQHFGPGTRLLVL.

A remark on this clonotype: With a much larger clone just one base away, this may be a read error. The rearrangement links TRBV5-1 to TRBJ1-6; D is perhaps TRBD1 (5 bases). Germline CDR1 is SGHRS and CDR2 is YFSETQ. This CDR3 is built from 14 residues. Written as DNA, the CDR3 is TGCGCCAGCAGCCCTGGGACGCCGAATTCACCCCTCCGCTTT. As protein: CASSPGTPNSPLRF.

Worth noting for this clonotype: Sequence at one end of the junction differs from germline and may be a read error. The chain is built from TRBV5-1 and TRBJ2-1; D is ambiguous. CDR1 SGHRS and CDR2 YFSETQ come from the germline V gene. The CDR3 consists of 15 residues. Here the CDR3 reads CVSSLSAVTYNEQFF. The DNA for the CDR3 is TGCGTCAGCAGCTTGTCTGCAGTCACATACAATGAGCAGTTCTTC.